Below, 25 T cell receptor beta chains from the same sample are listed, as sequenced in a study of T cell clonality in common variable immunodeficiency. TCRdb's table, derived via immunoSEQ multiplex PCR, lists solely in-frame clones and lacks some. Listed for the sample are roughly 50,000 clones, none seen a single time. The source material was peripheral blood mononuclear cells. Source of these receptors: a person aged 18-70 years in good health.

This clone has at least ten counts. CDR3 loop: CASSYWWTNEAFF. The DNA read from the CDR3 is TGTGCCAGCAGTTACTGGTGGACAAACGAA. The rearrangement links TRBV6-2 or TRBV6-3 to TRBJ1-1; possibly TRBD1 for D (5 bases). The read gets to within 3 residues of the CDR3 end, and the germline J gene fills in the rest. Germline V gene data show CDR1 as MNHEY and CDR2 as SVGEGT. This CDR3 has 13 amino acids.

This clone was recorded at least ten times. The read comes to an end 3 residues before the CDR3 does, leaving the germline J gene to fill in the end. The chain uses TRBV5-1 and TRBJ2-2; TRBD1 might be the D (5 bases). Per the germline V gene, CDR1 is SGHRS and CDR2 is YFSETQ. V lost 4 bases and J 7 bases, leaving 14 bases between the germline ends. The CDR3 sequence is 14 residues long. The CDR3 bases that were read are TGCGCCAGCAGCCCGCAGGGTATCCACGGGGAG. This translates into CASSPQGIHGE. The complete CDR3 sequence is CASSPQGIHGELFF.

This clone was detected many times. A junction end diverges from the germline sequence, so it may reflect a read error. The observed sequence ends 3 residues before the CDR3 terminus, with the missing tail filled in from the germline J gene. J is TRBJ2-3 and V is TRBV4-2, with D possibly being TRBD1 (6 bases). Germline V gene sequence: CDR1 LGHNA, CDR2 YNFKEQ. The CDR3 contains 17 residues. CDR3 DNA (partial): TGCGCCAGCAGCCAAGATTGGACAGCCACAACCACAGATACG. It translates to CASSQDWTATTTDT. The complete CDR3 protein is CASSQDWTATTTDTQYF.

This clone appeared many times. Coverage ceases 3 residues before the CDR3 finishes, and the germline J gene fills in the end. The V gene is TRBV11-2, the J gene TRBJ2-1; 8 bases map to TRBD2. With 5 bases clipped from V and 8 bases from J, the junction kept 11 bases outside the gene matches. The CDR3 sequence is 15 residues long. Germline values: CDR1 SGHAT, CDR2 FQNNGV. The CDR3 is CASSTSGAGVDEQFF. The CDR3 bases that were read are TGTGCCAGCAGCACCTCGGGAGCGGGAGTTGATGAG.

Remarks on this clone: The read finishes 3 residues shy of the CDR3 end, and the germline J gene is used to complete it. The gene calls are TRBV5-5 and TRBJ2-7; possibly TRBD2 for D (6 bases). The germline CDR1 and CDR2 sequences are SGHKS and YYEKEE (reference sequence). Deletions cut 4 bases from V and 2 bases from J, with 16 bases between. The CDR3 loop spans 15 amino acids. The CDR3 here is CASSSPAGQTYEQYF. CDR3 DNA, as far as it was read: TGTGCCAGCAGCAGTCCTGCGGGGCAGACCTACGAG.

This clone showed up many times. Coverage ceases 3 residues before the CDR3 finishes, and the germline J gene fills in the end. The chain has TRBV7-2 and TRBJ2-5; tentative D call: TRBD2 (6 bases). CDR1 and CDR2 (germline): SGHTA, FQGNSA. V was trimmed by 2 bases and J by 3 bases, leaving 13 bases between them. The CDR3 has 15 amino acids. The chain's CDR3 is CASSLSGTREETQYF. The sequenced CDR3 bases are TGTGCCAGCAGCTTATCCGGGACTCGCGAAGAGACC.

This clone has at least ten counts. The sequence runs out 3 residues before the end of the CDR3; the remainder is reconstructed from the germline J gene. The V call is TRBV20-1, the J call TRBJ2-2; D may be TRBD1 (6 bases). The germline CDR1 and CDR2 sequences are DFQATT and SNEGSKA (reference sequence). V lost 4 bases and J lost 1, with 10 bases in between. This CDR3 has 14 amino acids. The CDR3 protein is CSAKGHLNTGELFF. The CDR3 bases that were read are TGCAGTGCTAAGGGACATCTGAACACCGGGGAG.

This clone has ten or more counts. The CDR3 goes on 3 residues after the read ends, and that part is filled in from the germline J gene. The chain is built from TRBV29-1 and TRBJ2-5; the D call may be TRBD1 or TRBD2 (6 bases each). Trimming shortened V by 4 bases and J by 1 base, and 22 bases separated the two germline ends. Per the germline V gene, CDR1 is SQVTM and CDR2 is ANQGSEA. The CDR3 has 17 residues. CDR3 loop: CSVVGTEGHTFQETQYF. The covered CDR3 bases are TGCAGCGTTGTAGGGACGGAGGGACATACGTTCCAAGAGACC.

This clone has at least ten counts. The read ends 3 residues early relative to the CDR3; the germline J gene fills the gap. The chain joins TRBV19 to TRBJ2-1; 8 nucleotides match TRBD2. The CDR3 is made up of 16 amino acids. V shed 3 bases and J 4 bases; nucleotides not matched to a gene: 8. Germline V gene lookup returns CDR1 LNHDA and CDR2 SQIVND (reference sequence). The CDR3 DNA, read in part, is TGTGCCAGTAGTATTGCCAGCGGGAGAGGGTACAATGAG. It specifies CASSIASGRGYNE. In full, the CDR3 is CASSIASGRGYNEQFF.

This clone appeared many times. The read terminates 3 residues before the CDR3 end, so the remaining end is supplied by the germline J gene. The rearrangement uses TRBV7-3 and TRBJ1-2; 12 bases are a match to TRBD1. The CDR3 has 15 residues. J gave up 4 bases and V 5 bases, and 5 bases lay outside the gene matches. Germline V lookup: CDR1 SGHTA, CDR2 FQGTGA. This chain's CDR3 is CASSPGTGGAYGYTF. Partial CDR3 DNA: TGTGCCAGCAGCCCTGGGACAGGGGGCGCCTATGGC. Full variable domain (missing parts from reference TRBV7-3 and TRBJ1-2): GAGVSQTPSNKVTEKGKYVELRCDPISGHTALYWYRQSLGQGPEFLIYFQGTGAADDSGLPNDRFFAVRPEGSVSTLKIQRTERGDSAVYLCASSPGTGGAYGYTFGSGTRLTVV.

This clone was recorded many times. The DNA read from the CDR3 is TGCGCCAGCAGCTTTGTAGAGTCCTACGAG. It yields the protein CASSFVESYE. The entire CDR3 reads CASSFVESYEQYF. The chain links TRBV5-1 to TRBJ2-7; D gene uncertain. The sequence runs out 3 residues before the end of the CDR3; the remainder is reconstructed from the germline J gene. Trimming pared 2 bases from V and 1 base from J, leaving 7 bases between. Germline lookup yields CDR1 SGHRS and CDR2 YFSETQ. The CDR3 is 13 amino acids.

This clone has ten or more counts. CDR3 region: CASSESGRAVDTQYF. CDR3 bases read: TGTGCCAGCAGCGAAAGCGGGAGGGCCGTAGATACG. J is TRBJ2-3 and V is TRBV9; 10 bases align to TRBD2. The read comes to an end 3 residues before the CDR3 does, leaving the germline J gene to fill in the end. CDR3 length: 15 amino acids. Germline V gives CDR1 SGDLS, CDR2 YYNGEE. V lost 3 bases, J lost 5 bases, and 6 bases stayed unmatched.

This clone was detected a few times. The read terminates 3 residues before the CDR3 end, so the remaining end is supplied by the germline J gene. V and J are TRBV5-1 and TRBJ2-1; TRBD2 agrees at 10 bases. The CDR3 is 14 residues long. V gave up 1 base and J gave up 9 bases; unmatched junction bases: 4. Germline values: CDR1 SGHRS, CDR2 YFSETQ. The DNA read from the CDR3 is TGCGCCAGCAGCTTGACTAGCGGGAAAGTTGAG. Protein: CASSLTSGKVE. The entire CDR3 reads CASSLTSGKVEQFF.

This clone has ten or more counts. The read ends 3 residues shy of where the CDR3 ends; the end is completed using the germline J gene. The chain recombines TRBV18 with TRBJ1-5; no firm D call. The CDR3 totals 14 residues. In germline, CDR1 is KGHSH, CDR2 LQKENI. Trimming removed 3 bases from V and 1 base from J, with 7 bases in between. The chain's CDR3 is CASSPDLSNQPQHF. Incomplete CDR3 DNA: TGTGCCAGCTCACCGGACTTGAGCAATCAGCCC.

There are a few counts of this clone. The junction does not match germline at one end; this may be a read error. Read coverage stops 3 residues before the CDR3 terminus; the germline J gene supplies the remainder. V usage is TRBV6-1 and J usage is TRBJ2-2, with 10 bases matching TRBD1. Germline CDR1 is MNHNS and CDR2 is SASEGT. The CDR3 length is 15 residues. The sequenced CDR3 bases are TGTGCCAGCAGAGAAGACAGGGGGCAAGGGGGGAAG. It yields the protein CASREDRGQGGK. The CDR3 in its entirety is CASREDRGQGGKLFF.

This clone was counted ten times or more. The read terminates 3 residues ahead of where the CDR3 ends, so the germline J gene completes it. The V and J genes are TRBV4-2 and TRBJ2-7; tentative D call: TRBD2 (6 bases). Germline assignment: CDR1 LGHNA and CDR2 YNFKEQ. The CDR3 has 16 amino acids. Trimming pared 0 bases from V and 3 bases from J, leaving 15 bases between. CDR3 residues: CASSQDWSGSIYEQYF. Partial CDR3 DNA: TGTGCCAGCAGCCAAGACTGGAGCGGGTCTATCTACGAG.

This clone was detected ten times or more. The read gets to within 3 residues of the CDR3 end, and the germline J gene fills in the rest. The chain carries TRBV7-2 and TRBJ2-1; TRBD2 is a possible D gene (5 bases). The V end lost 2 bases, the J end lost 8 bases, and 13 bases lay between the germline ends. CDR3 size: 14 residues. Germline lookup yields CDR1 SGHTA and CDR2 FQGNSA. The sequenced part of the CDR3 DNA is TGTGCCAGCAGCTTAATCCCGGGGTTGGATGAG. The encoded protein is CASSLIPGLDE. The whole CDR3 reads CASSLIPGLDEQFF.

This clone was recorded many times. CDR3 protein: CASSLAAGIDYEQYF. The sequenced part of the CDR3 DNA is TGCGCCAGCAGCTTGGCAGCGGGGATTGACTACGAG. The chain has TRBV5-1 and TRBJ2-7; 7 bases fit TRBD2. The read ends 3 residues before the CDR3 terminus; that terminus is restored from the germline J gene. The ends lost 0 bases at V and 3 bases at J; junction bases unmatched: 6. CDR1 SGHRS and CDR2 YFSETQ come from the germline V gene. CDR3 length: 15 residues.

In its sample, this clone was seen many times. The CDR3 end lies 3 residues beyond the end of the read and is filled in from the germline J gene. V is TRBV7-3 and J is TRBJ2-7, with D possibly being TRBD2 (5 bases). Trimming stripped 2 bases from V and 5 bases from J, with 13 bases between. This CDR3 contains 14 residues. Per the germline V gene, CDR1 is SGHTA and CDR2 is FQGTGA. This CDR3 is CASSLGTAGNEQYF. The CDR3 bases that were read are TGTGCCAGCAGCTTAGGAACGGCGGGTAACGAG.

This clone was detected many times. The read ends 3 residues early relative to the CDR3; the germline J gene fills the gap. The chain is built from TRBV18 and TRBJ2-7; TRBD2 might be the D (5 bases). Per the germline V gene, CDR1 is KGHSH and CDR2 is LQKENI. The CDR3 is made up of 14 amino acids. Trimming cost V 3 bases and J 1 base, with 10 bases left between them. This CDR3 is CASSPARASYEQYF. CDR3 DNA (partial): TGTGCCAGCTCACCGGCGAGGGCTTCCTACGAG. The full variable domain, its missing parts supplied by reference TRBV18 and TRBJ2-7, is NAGVMQNPRHLVRRRGQEARLRCSPMKGHSHVYWYRQLPEEGLKFMVYLQKENIIDESGMPKERFSAEFPKEGPSILRIQQVVRGDSAAYFCASSPARASYEQYFGPGTRLTVT.

This clone has ten or more counts. Read sequence stops 3 residues before the CDR3 end, and the germline J gene provides the missing end. The chain links TRBV18 to TRBJ1-1; TRBD1 agrees at 8 bases. CDR1 KGHSH and CDR2 LQKENI come from the germline V gene. The CDR3 is 16 amino acids. After removal of 2 bases from V and 2 bases from J, the junction contained 7 bases not matched to a gene. The sequenced CDR3 bases are TGTGCCAGCTCACCAAGCCTCCAGGGGGCCAACACTGAA. The encoded protein is CASSPSLQGANTE. From start to end, the CDR3 is CASSPSLQGANTEAFF.

In its sample, this clone was seen many times. The covered CDR3 bases are TGTGCCATCAGTGAGTCGGAGACTAGCGAGACAATAGCCAAAAACATT. Translation gives CAISESETSETIAKNI. The full CDR3 reads CAISESETSETIAKNIQYF. V is TRBV10-3 and J is TRBJ2-4; TRBD2 matches 8 bases. The read ends 3 residues shy of where the CDR3 ends; the end is completed using the germline J gene. Germline trimming cut 0 bases from V and 0 bases from J; bases unmatched to any gene: 10. Germline-derived CDR1 and CDR2 are ENHRY and SYGVKD. This CDR3 has 19 residues.

This clone was detected ten times or more. The observed sequence ends 3 residues before the CDR3 terminus, with the missing tail filled in from the germline J gene. This rearrangement joins TRBV11-2 to TRBJ2-1, with TRBD2 matching 9 bases. V shed 1 base and J 6 bases; nucleotides not matched to a gene: 4. Germline loops: CDR1 SGHAT, CDR2 FQNNGV. CDR3 size: 15 residues. The CDR3 spells CASSLVSSGSNEQFF. The sequenced CDR3 bases are TGTGCCAGCAGCTTAGTTAGTAGCGGGAGCAATGAG.

This clone was seen at least ten times. The CDR3 is CSARDDTGGSVKAFF. The DNA read from the CDR3 is TGCAGTGCTAGGGACGATACAGGGGGGTCGGTAAAA. This chain connects TRBV20-1 to TRBJ1-1, with 8 bases aligning to TRBD1. The missing CDR3 end, 3 residues past where the read stops, is filled in from the germline J gene. Germline V gene data show CDR1 as DFQATT and CDR2 as SNEGSKA (reference sequence). This CDR3 is 15 amino acids long.

This clone was observed at least ten times. The read ends 3 residues before the CDR3 terminus; that terminus is restored from the germline J gene. The V gene is TRBV5-1, the J gene TRBJ2-5; D is unclear. CDR1 and CDR2 (germline): SGHRS, YFSETQ. Deletions cut 3 bases from V and 4 bases from J, with 10 bases between. The length of the CDR3 is 13 residues. The CDR3 sequence is CASSSPPSETQYF. Incomplete CDR3 DNA: TGCGCCAGCAGCTCTCCCCCGTCAGAGACC.